This T cell receptor beta chain originates from a study of untreated major depressive disorder. J was trimmed by 6 bases and V by 11 bases; bases with no gene match: 7. Germline lookup yields CDR1 MDHEN and CDR2 SYDVKM. The CDR3 is 13 residues long. Sequencing used immunoSEQ multiplex PCR; TCRdb keeps in-frame clones, though not all of them. The sample includes tens of thousands of clones, just under 90% of them seen just once. This clone was picked up one time. Typically approximately 96% of enriched cells were CD4+. The clonotype originates from a woman aged 40 to 50 in good health. The sample comprised CD4+ T cells from PBMCs. The chain links TRBV28 to TRBJ2-2; TRBD2 agrees at 9 bases. The DNA for the CDR3 is TGTGCCTCGCGGGGGGGCCTAGCCGGGGAGCTGTTTTTT. Residues: CASRGGLAGELFF.